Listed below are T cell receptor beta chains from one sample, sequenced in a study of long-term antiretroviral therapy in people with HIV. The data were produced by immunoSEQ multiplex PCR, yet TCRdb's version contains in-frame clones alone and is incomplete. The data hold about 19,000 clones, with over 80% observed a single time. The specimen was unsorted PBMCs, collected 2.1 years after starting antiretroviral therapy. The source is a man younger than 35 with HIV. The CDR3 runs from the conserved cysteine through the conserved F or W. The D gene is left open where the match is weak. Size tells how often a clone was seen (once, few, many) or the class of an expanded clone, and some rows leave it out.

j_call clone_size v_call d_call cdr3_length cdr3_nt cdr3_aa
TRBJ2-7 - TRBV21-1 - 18 TGTGCCAGGGGCGAAGGTATTCGGAGACTAGGCCTCTCCTACGAGCAGTACTTC CARGEGIRRLGLSYEQYF
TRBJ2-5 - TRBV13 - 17 TGTGCCAGCAGCTTAGGCCGCGGGGCGGCTAAGCAAGAGACCCAGTACTTC CASSLGRGAAKQETQYF
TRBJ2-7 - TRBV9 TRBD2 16 TGTGCCAGCAGCGTAGAGGGTGGTCTAGCGGGAGTCGAGCAGTACTTC CASSVEGGLAGVEQYF
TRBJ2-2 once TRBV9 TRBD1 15 TGTGCCAGCAGCCTTGGACAGGCGCACACCGGGGAGCTGTTTTTT CASSLGQAHTGELFF
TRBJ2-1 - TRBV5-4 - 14 TGTGCCAGCAGCTGGGCTGGAACCCTCAATGAGCAGTTCTTC CASSWAGTLNEQFF
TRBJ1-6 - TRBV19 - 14 TGTGCCAGTAGTACCCGGACAGCCCACCCACCCCTCCACTTT CASSTRTAHPPLHF
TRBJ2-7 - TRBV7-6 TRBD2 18 TGTGCCAGCAGTCCTGGGGGGGAAGGGAAAATAGGGTCCTACGAGCAGTACTTC CASSPGGEGKIGSYEQYF
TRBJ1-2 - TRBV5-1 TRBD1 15 TGCGCCAGCAGCTCGCTGACAGGGGTGAACTATGGCTACACCTTC CASSSLTGVNYGYTF
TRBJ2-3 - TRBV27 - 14 TGTGCCAGCAGGCGTGAGGGGGGCACAGATACGCAGTATTTT CASRREGGTDTQYF
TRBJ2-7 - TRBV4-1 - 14 TGCGCCAGCAGCCAAGGGGGGGCTGACTACGAGCAGTACTTC CASSQGGADYEQYF
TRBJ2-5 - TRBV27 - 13 TGTGCCAGCAGTTTATTGAGCGGAGAGACCCAGTACTTC CASSLLSGETQYF
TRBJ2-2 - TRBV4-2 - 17 TGTGCCAGCAGCCAAGACGTACGGGTGCCGTACACCGGGGAGCTGTTTTTT CASSQDVRVPYTGELFF
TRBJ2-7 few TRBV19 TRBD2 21 TGTGCCAGTAGCCCTGGGTTCGCTAGCGGGAGTATACCCGGCACCACCTACGAGCAGTACTTC CASSPGFASGSIPGTTYEQYF
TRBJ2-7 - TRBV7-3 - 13 TGTGCCAGCAGCTTAACTAAGGGCTTCGAGCAGTACTTC CASSLTKGFEQYF
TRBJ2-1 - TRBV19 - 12 TGTGCCAGTAGTTGGGGTTACAATGAGCAGTTCTTC CASSWGYNEQFF
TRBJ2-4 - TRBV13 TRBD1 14 TGTGCCAGCAGCTTCGGACAGGGGGAAAACATTCAGTACTTC CASSFGQGENIQYF
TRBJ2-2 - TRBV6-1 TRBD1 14 TGTGCCAGTATAGGGACAGCGAACACCGGGGAGCTGTTTTTT CASIGTANTGELFF
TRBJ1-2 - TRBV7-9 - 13 TGTGCCAGCAGCTTTGGTTCACTAGATGGCTACACCTTC CASSFGSLDGYTF
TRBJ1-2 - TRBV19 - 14 TGTGCCAGTAGTATACCGGGGCGATCCTATGGCTACACCTTC CASSIPGRSYGYTF
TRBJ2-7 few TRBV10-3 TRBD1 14 TGTGCCATGGGAGCTGGGACAGGGGACCTAGAGCAGTACTTC CAMGAGTGDLEQYF
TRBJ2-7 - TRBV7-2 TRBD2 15 TGTGCCAGCAGCTTAACTAGCGGGGGGTCCTACGAGCAGTACTTC CASSLTSGGSYEQYF
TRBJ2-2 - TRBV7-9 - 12 TGTGCCAGCAGCACCGGCACCGGGGAGCTGTTTTTT CASSTGTGELFF